The clone carrying this TCR beta chain has only one observation. Its antigen is not identified. These data belong to a study of cytomegalovirus exposure and HLA in healthy donors. Study outcomes and limitations: Most TCR sequences were rare, but some public TCRs occurred in many donors. Later, an analysis found that common viral pathogens appeared to be linked with several of the most significant clusters.

PCR was performed using 60 Vbeta and 13 Jbeta primers. As handled by the study authors: Per a later analysis, the number of unique TCR beta chains was around 79 million, of which 8.5 million to 11 million were shared. Method: immunoSEQ multiplex PCR; TCRdb's copy keeps in-frame clones and lacks some. The DNA gave D and trimming, while V, J and clone size come from that table. The sample holds approximately 95,000 clones, more than 70% seen once. Nominally healthy donors were sampled, though unrecorded immune exposures were likely. The germline CDR1 and CDR2 sequences are LNHDA and SQIVND (reference sequence). CDR3 length: 19 amino acids. With 6 bases clipped from V and 0 bases from J, the junction kept 14 bases outside the gene matches.

The sequencing sample was made of PBMCs. This clonotype was obtained from a man aged 18 to 35 in good health and CMV-seropositive. The chain couples TRBV19 to TRBJ2-4; the match to TRBD1 covers 10 bases. CDR3 in amino acids: CASSNPGQGSLVAKNIQYF. For the CDR3, the DNA is TGTGCCAGTAGCAATCCGGGACAGGGGTCTTTAGTAGCCAAAAACATTCAGTACTTC. The variable domain in full, completed from reference TRBV19 and TRBJ2-4, reads DGGITQSPKYLFRKEGQNVTLSCEQNLNHDAMYWYRQDPGQGLRLIYYSQIVNDFQKGDIAEGYSVSREKKESFPLTVTSAQKNPTAFYLCASSNPGQGSLVAKNIQYFGAGTRLSVL.